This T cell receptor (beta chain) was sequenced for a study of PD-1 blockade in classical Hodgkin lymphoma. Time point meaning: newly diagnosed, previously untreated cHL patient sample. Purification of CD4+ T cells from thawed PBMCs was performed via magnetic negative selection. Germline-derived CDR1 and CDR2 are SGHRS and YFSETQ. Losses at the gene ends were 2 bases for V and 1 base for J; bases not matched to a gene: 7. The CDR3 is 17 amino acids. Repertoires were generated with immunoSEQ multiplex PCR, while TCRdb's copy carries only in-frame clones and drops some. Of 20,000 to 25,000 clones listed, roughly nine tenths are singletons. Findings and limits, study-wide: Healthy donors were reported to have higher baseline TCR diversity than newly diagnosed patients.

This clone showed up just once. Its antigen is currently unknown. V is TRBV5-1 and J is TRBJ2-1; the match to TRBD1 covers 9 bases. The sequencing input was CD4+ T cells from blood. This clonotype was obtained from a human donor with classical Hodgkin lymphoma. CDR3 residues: CASSFQPGQGSYNEQFF. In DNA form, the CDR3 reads TGCGCCAGCAGCTTTCAACCGGGACAGGGATCCTACAATGAGCAGTTCTTC.